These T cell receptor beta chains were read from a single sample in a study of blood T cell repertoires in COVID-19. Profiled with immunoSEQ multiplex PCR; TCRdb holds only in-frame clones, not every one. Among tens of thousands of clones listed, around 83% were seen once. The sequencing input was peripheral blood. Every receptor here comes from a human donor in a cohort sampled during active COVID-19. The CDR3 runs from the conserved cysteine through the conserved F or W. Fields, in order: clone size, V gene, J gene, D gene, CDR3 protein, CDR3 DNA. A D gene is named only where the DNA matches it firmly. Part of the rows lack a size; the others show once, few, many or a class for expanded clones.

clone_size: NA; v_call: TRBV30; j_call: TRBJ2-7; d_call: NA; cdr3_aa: CAWSQIRRGTYEQYF; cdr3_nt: TGTGCCTGGAGTCAGATAAGGAGGGGAACCTACGAGCAGTACTTC
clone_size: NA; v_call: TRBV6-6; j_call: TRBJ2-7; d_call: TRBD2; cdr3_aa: CASSGGDSSGEQYF; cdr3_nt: TGTGCCAGCAGTGGGGGGGACTCCTCTGGAGAGCAGTACTTC
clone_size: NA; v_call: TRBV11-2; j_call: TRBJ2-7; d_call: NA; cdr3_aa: CASSLSAGTYYEQYF; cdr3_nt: TGTGCCAGCAGCCTATCTGCCGGGACATACTACGAGCAGTACTTC
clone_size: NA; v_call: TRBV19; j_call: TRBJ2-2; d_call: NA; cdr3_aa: CASRQGAGTGELFF; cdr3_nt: TGTGCCAGTAGACAGGGCGCAGGCACCGGGGAGCTGTTTTTT
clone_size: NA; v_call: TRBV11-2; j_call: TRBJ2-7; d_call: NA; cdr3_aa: CASSLGRYTAVEQYF; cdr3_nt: TGTGCCAGCAGCTTAGGGCGTTATACGGCGGTCGAGCAGTACTTC
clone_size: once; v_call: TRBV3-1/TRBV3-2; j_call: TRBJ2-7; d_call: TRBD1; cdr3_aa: CASSRGLGWDSAYEQYF; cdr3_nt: TGTGCCAGCAGCCGTGGGTTAGGTTGGGACAGCGCCTACGAGCAGTACTTC
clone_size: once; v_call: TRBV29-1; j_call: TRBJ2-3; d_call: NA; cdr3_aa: CSPHLAGLADTQYF; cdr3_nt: TGCAGCCCACACCTCGCAGGGTTGGCAGATACGCAGTATTTT
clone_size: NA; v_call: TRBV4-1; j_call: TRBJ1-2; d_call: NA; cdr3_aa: CASSDDLPVRDGYTF; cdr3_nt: TGCGCCAGCAGCGACGACTTACCTGTGAGAGATGGCTACACCTTC
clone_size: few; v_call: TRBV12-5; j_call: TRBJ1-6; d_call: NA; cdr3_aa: CASDPLPRLDNTPLHF; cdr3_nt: TGTGCTAGTGACCCCCTCCCGAGGTTGGACAACACACCCCTCCACTTT
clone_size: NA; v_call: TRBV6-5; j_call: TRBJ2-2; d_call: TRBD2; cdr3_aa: CAIQGRGGAPGELFF; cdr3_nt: TGTGCCATCCAGGGTCGCGGGGGGGCCCCCGGGGAGCTGTTTTTT
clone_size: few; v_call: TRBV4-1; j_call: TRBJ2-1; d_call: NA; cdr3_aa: CASSQGTRGEQFF; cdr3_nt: TGCGCCAGCAGCCAAGGGACAAGGGGTGAGCAGTTCTTC
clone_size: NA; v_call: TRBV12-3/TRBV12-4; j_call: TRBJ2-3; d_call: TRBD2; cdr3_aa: CASSYAGGDTQYF; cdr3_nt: TGTGCCAGCAGTTACGCGGGGGGCGATACGCAGTATTTT
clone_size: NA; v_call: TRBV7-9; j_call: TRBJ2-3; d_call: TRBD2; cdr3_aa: CASSLGRGADTQYF; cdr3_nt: TGTGCCAGCAGCTTAGGCCGGGGGGCAGATACGCAGTATTTT
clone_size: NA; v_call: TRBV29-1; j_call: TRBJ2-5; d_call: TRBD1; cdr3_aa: CSIWTGTQETQYF; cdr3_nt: TGCAGCATCTGGACAGGGACCCAAGAGACCCAGTACTTC
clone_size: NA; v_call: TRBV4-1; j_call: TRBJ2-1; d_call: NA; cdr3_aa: CASSPKHRVSSYNEQFF; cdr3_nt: TGCGCCAGCAGCCCCAAACACAGGGTGAGCTCCTACAATGAGCAGTTCTTC
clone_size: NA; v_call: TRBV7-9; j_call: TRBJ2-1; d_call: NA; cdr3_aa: CASSPPGQTRVNEQFF; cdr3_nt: TGTGCCAGCAGCCCTCCGGGACAGACTAGAGTCAATGAGCAGTTCTTC
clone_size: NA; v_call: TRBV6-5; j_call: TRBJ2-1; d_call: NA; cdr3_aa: CASGSQVSYNEQFF; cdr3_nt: TGTGCCAGCGGATCACAGGTCTCCTACAATGAGCAGTTCTTC
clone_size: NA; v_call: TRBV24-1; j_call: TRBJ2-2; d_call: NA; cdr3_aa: CATSGQTYTGELFF; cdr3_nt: TGTGCCACTTCGGGACAAACCTACACCGGGGAGCTGTTTTTT
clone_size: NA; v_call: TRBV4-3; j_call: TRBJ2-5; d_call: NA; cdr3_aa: CASSQVFAGSGETQYF; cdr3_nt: TGCGCCAGCAGCCAAGTATTTGCGGGGAGCGGAGAGACCCAGTACTTC
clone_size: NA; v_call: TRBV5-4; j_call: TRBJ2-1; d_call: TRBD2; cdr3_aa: CASSQGLAGRGEQFF; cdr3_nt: TGTGCCAGCAGCCAAGGACTAGCGGGAAGGGGGGAGCAGTTCTTC
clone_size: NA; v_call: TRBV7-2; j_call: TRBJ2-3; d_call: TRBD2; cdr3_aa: CASSLWTSGSGTDTQYF; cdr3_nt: TGTGCCAGCAGCCTTTGGACTAGCGGGAGTGGGACAGATACGCAGTATTTT
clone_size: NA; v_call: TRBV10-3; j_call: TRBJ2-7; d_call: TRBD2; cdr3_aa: CAISAASGYEQYF; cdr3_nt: TGTGCCATCAGTGCGGCTAGCGGATACGAGCAGTACTTC
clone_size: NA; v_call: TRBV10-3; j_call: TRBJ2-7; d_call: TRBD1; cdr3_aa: CAVRQGDYEQYF; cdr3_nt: TGTGCCGTCCGACAGGGCGACTACGAGCAGTACTTC
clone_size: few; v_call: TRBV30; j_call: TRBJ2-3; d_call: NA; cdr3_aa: CAWSVIADTDTQYF; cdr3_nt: TGTGCCTGGAGTGTAATAGCGGACACAGATACGCAGTATTTT
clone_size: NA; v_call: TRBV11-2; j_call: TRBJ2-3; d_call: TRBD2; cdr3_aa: CASSPGTTSTDTQYF; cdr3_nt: TGTGCCAGCAGCCCCGGGACTACGTCCACAGATACGCAGTATTTT
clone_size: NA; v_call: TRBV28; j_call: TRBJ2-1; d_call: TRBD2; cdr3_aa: CASSYLGLAEVSSYNEQFF; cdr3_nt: TGTGCCAGCAGTTACCTGGGACTAGCGGAAGTGAGCTCCTACAATGAGCAGTTCTTC
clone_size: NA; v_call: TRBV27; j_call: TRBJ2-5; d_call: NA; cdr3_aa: CASSIEYF; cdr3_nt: TGTGCCAGCAGTATCGAGTACTTC
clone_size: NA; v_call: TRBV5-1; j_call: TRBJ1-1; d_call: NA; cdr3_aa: CASSLSPGVGTEAFF; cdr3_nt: TGCGCCAGCAGCTTGTCTCCGGGGGTAGGCACTGAAGCTTTCTTT
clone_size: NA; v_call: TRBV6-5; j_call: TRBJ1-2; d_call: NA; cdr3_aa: CASSYSWTGDIAAF; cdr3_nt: TGTGCCAGCAGTTACTCGTGGACCGGGGACATTGCCGCCTTC
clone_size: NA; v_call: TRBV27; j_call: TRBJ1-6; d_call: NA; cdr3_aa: CASSFGDNSPLHF; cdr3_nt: TGTGCCAGCAGTTTCGGGGATAATTCACCCCTCCACTTT
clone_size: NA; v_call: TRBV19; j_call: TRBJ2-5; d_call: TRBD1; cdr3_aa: CASQGTGQETQYF; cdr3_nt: TGTGCCAGCCAAGGGACAGGGCAAGAGACCCAGTACTTC
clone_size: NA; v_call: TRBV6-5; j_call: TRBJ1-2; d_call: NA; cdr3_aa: CASSPRGMGGYTF; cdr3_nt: TGTGCCAGCAGCCCCCGGGGGATGGGGGGCTACACCTTC